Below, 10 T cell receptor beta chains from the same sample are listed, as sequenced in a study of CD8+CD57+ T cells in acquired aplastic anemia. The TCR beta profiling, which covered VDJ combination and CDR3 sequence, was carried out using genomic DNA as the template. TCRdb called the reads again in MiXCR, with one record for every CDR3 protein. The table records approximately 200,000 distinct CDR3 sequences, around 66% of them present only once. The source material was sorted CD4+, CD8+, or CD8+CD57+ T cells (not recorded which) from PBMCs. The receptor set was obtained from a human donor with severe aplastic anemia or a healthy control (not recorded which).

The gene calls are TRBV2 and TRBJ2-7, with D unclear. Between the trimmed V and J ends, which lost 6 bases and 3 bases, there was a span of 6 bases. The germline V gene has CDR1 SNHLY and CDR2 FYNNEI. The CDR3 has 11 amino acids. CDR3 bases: TGTGCCAGCAGGGAGAGCTACGAGCAGTACTTC. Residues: CASRESYEQYF.

The CDR3 is CASSLGPEPQHF. For the CDR3, the DNA is TGTGCCAGCAGTTTAGGACCCGAGCCCCAGCATTTT. The chain joins TRBV12-3 or TRBV12-4 to TRBJ1-5, with unresolved D. The CDR3 is made up of 12 amino acids. The V and J ends lost 1 base and 8 bases respectively, with 6 bases between them.

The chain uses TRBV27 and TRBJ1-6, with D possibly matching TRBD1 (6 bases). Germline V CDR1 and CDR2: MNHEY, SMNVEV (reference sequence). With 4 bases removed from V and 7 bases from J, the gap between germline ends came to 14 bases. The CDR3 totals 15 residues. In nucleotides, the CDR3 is TGTGCCAGCAGTTCCCGGACGGGGGCAAATTCACCCCTCCACTTT. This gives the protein CASSSRTGANSPLHF.

The CDR3 sequence: CASSRGQSYGYTF. CDR3 bases: TGTGCCAGTAGTAGGGGACAGTCCTATGGCTACACCTTC. J is TRBJ1-2 and V is TRBV19; TRBD1 agrees at 7 bases. The V segment lost 4 bases and the J segment 4 bases; nucleotides outside the gene matches: 3. This CDR3 is built from 13 residues. Germline CDR1 LNHDA, CDR2 SQIVND (reference sequence).

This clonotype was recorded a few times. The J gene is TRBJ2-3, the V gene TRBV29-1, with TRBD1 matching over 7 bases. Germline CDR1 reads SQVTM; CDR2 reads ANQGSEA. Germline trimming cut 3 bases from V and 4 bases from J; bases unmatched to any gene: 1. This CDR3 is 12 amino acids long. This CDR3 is CSVEQGADTQYF. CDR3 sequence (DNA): TGCAGCGTTGAGCAGGGGGCAGATACGCAGTATTTT.

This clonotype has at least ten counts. The CDR3 DNA reads as TGTGCCAGCAGTGCTTACCCTAGCAATCAGCCCCAGCATTTT. Protein: CASSAYPSNQPQHF. The chain uses TRBV6-2 or TRBV6-3 and TRBJ1-5; D is uncertain. Per the germline V gene, CDR1 is MNHEY and CDR2 is SVGEGT. The CDR3 contains 14 residues. Deletions cut 5 bases from V and 0 bases from J, with 8 bases between.

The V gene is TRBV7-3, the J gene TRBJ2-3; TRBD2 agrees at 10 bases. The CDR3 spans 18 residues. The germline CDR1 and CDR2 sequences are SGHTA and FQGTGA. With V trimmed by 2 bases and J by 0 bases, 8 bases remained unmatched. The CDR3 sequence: CASSLGPGLARSTDTQYF. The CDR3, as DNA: TGTGCCAGCAGCTTAGGCCCGGGACTAGCGCGGAGCACAGATACGCAGTATTTT.

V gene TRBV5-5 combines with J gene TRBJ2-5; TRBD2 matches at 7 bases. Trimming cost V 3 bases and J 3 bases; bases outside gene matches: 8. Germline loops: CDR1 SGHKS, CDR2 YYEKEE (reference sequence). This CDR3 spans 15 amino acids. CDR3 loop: CASSWAWGGEETQYF. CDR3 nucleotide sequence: TGTGCCAGCAGCTGGGCGTGGGGGGGTGAAGAGACCCAGTACTTC.

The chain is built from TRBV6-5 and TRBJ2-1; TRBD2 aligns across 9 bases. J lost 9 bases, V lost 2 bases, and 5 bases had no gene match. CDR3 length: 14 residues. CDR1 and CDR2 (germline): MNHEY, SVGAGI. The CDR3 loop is CASSYVREGTEQFF. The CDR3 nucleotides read TGTGCCAGCAGTTACGTGCGGGAGGGGACTGAGCAGTTCTTC.

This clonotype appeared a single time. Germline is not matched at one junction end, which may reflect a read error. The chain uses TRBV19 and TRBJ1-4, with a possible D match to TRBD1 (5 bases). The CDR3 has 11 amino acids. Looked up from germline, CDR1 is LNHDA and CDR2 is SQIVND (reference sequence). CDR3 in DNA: TGTGCCAGTAGTATCGGGGGGAGATTTATTTTT. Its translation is CASSIGGRFIF.